Presented here are 23 T cell receptor beta chains from one specimen sequenced in a study of identical twins (dated by TCRdb to the mid-2010s). The library was obtained by 5' RACE. The sequencing machine was an Illumina HiSeq 2000. TCRdb applied fastp at Q25 and MiXCR to the public reads, then kept only in-frame beta chains. Identical CDR3 proteins give one entry, which carries the most common genes and DNA. The sample yields approximately 220,000 distinct CDR3 sequences; approximately 8.3% were counted once. Roughly 2% of the sample comes from the top ten. In addition, the sample was reused for a study of yellow fever vaccine responses in identical twins.

The sequencing input was memory (CD45RO+) T cells sorted from blood. In light of the paper, this sample's cell subset or site label describes: CD45RO+ enriched T cells. These receptor sequences come from a woman younger than 35 in good health.

This clonotype was seen only a few times. This chain uses TRBV7-2 with TRBJ2-7; D is unresolved. Trimming pared 5 bases from V and 5 bases from J, leaving 7 bases between. Germline CDR1 and CDR2: SGHTA and FQGNSA. This CDR3 contains 11 residues. CDR3 in amino acids: CASSRFHEQYF. As DNA, the CDR3 is TGTGCCAGCAGCCGGTTCCACGAGCAGTACTTC.

Ten or more counts support this clonotype. The chain is built from TRBV14 and TRBJ2-7; the match to TRBD1 covers 8 bases. Germline-derived CDR1 and CDR2 are SGHDN and FVKESK. V lost 0 bases to trimming and J lost 0 bases; unmatched junction nucleotides: 7. CDR3 length equals 17 residues. The CDR3 region is CASSQDSGQGPSYEQYF. DNA for the CDR3: TGTGCCAGCAGCCAAGATAGTGGACAGGGACCCTCCTACGAGCAGTACTTC.

This clonotype was detected ten times or more. The chain combines TRBV20-1 with TRBJ2-1, with D unresolved. The germline V gene encodes CDR1 DFQATT and CDR2 SNEGSKA (reference sequence). The V and J ends lost 6 bases and 5 bases respectively, with 11 bases between them. This CDR3 has 12 amino acids. CDR3 protein: CSANYYNNEQFF. The CDR3 coding sequence is TGCAGTGCGAATTACTACAACAATGAGCAGTTCTTC.

The chain carries TRBV6-4 and TRBJ2-1; no clear D gene. The CDR3 consists of 15 residues. Germline loops: CDR1 MRHNA, CDR2 SNTAGT. Deletions cut 2 bases from V and 7 bases from J, with 15 bases between. CDR3: CASSDPAKGTNEQFF. The CDR3 region has the DNA TGTGCCAGCAGTGACCCGGCAAAGGGAACGAATGAGCAGTTCTTC.

In this sample, this clonotype turned up once. The chain recombines TRBV19 with TRBJ2-3; D is undetermined. This CDR3 is built from 15 residues. In germline, CDR1 is LNHDA, CDR2 SQIVND (reference sequence). Trimming left V 2 bases short and J 4 bases short, with 13 bases between. CDR3 coding DNA: TGTGCCAGTAGTATAACTAAGGGATTCGCAGATACGCAGTATTTT. Translating gives CASSITKGFADTQYF.

This clonotype was recorded many times. The J gene is TRBJ2-2, the V gene TRBV12-3 or TRBV12-4; D tentatively fits TRBD1 or TRBD2 (5 bases each). There are 14 residues in the CDR3. The V end lost 3 bases, the J end lost 7 bases, and 12 bases lay between the germline ends. For the CDR3, the DNA is TGTGCCAGCAGTTTCACCAGGGAGAACGGGGAGCTGTTTTTT. Its protein product is CASSFTRENGELFF.

The gene calls are TRBV10-3 and TRBJ2-1; 10 bases are shared with TRBD2. Trimming took 0 bases from V and 5 from J; bases not matched to a gene: 4. This CDR3 is 16 amino acids long. Germline values: CDR1 ENHRY, CDR2 SYGVKD. The CDR3 region is CAISESITSGDNEQFF. In DNA, the CDR3 is TGTGCCATCAGTGAGTCGATCACTAGCGGGGACAATGAGCAGTTCTTC.

The chain has TRBV7-2 and TRBJ2-3; D is undetermined. Trimming removed 4 bases at V and 2 bases at J, with 13 bases between. Germline V gives CDR1 SGHTA, CDR2 FQGNSA. The CDR3 has 15 residues. The chain's CDR3 is CASSSRSPPTDTQYF. The CDR3 nucleotides read TGTGCCAGCAGCTCACGTTCCCCCCCCACAGATACGCAGTATTTT.

This clonotype has just a few counts. V gene TRBV19 combines with J gene TRBJ2-5; D not resolved. Trimming left V 3 bases short and J 3 bases short, with 11 bases between. The CDR3 runs 14 residues. Germline CDR1 and CDR2: LNHDA and SQIVND (reference sequence). This CDR3 is CASSIGQKKETQYF. Here the CDR3 DNA reads TGTGCCAGTAGTATTGGTCAAAAAAAAGAGACCCAGTACTTC.

This clonotype was observed many times. This chain joins TRBV24-1 and TRBJ2-7; perhaps TRBD1 as D (5 bases). This CDR3 comprises 15 residues. Per germline, CDR1 KGHDR and CDR2 SFDVKD. The germline V and J ends were trimmed by 3 bases and 2 bases, with 13 bases remaining between them. CDR3 sequence reads: CATSDTAGSPYEQYF. CDR3 nucleotide sequence: TGTGCCACCAGTGATACGGCAGGGTCCCCCTACGAGCAGTACTTC.

Points on this clonotype: Germline is not matched at one junction end, which may reflect a read error. V and J are TRBV6-5 and TRBJ2-3, with a tentative D call TRBD1 (6 bases). CDR1 and CDR2 from the germline V gene are MNHEY and SVGAGI. The CDR3 covers 15 residues. This CDR3 is CASSYLGQITDMQYF. The DNA for the CDR3 is TGTGCCAGCAGTTATTTGGGACAAATCACAGATATGCAGTATTTT.

This clonotype showed up just a few times. The genes are TRBV9 and TRBJ2-5, with no clear D. Looked up from germline, CDR1 is SGDLS and CDR2 is YYNGEE. The CDR3 has 15 residues. Trimming removed 1 base from V and 1 base from J, with 11 bases in between. CDR3 in amino acids: CASSVNPTPQETQYF. The CDR3 nucleotides are TGTGCCAGCAGCGTAAACCCGACACCCCAAGAGACCCAGTACTTC. Combining the CDR3 with reference TRBV9 and TRBJ2-5 gives the whole variable domain DSGVTQTPKHLITATGQRVTLRCSPRSGDLSVYWYQQSLDQGLQFLIQYYNGEERAKGNILERFSAQQFPDLHSELNLSSLELGDSALYFCASSVNPTPQETQYFGPGTRLLVL.

Only a few counts were recorded for this clonotype. The chain uses TRBV13 and TRBJ1-4; D unresolved. The germline V gene has CDR1 PRHDT and CDR2 FYEKMQ (reference sequence). Trimming stripped 3 bases from V and 4 bases from J, with 9 bases between. This CDR3 is 14 amino acids long. CDR3: CASSFGRVNEKLFF. The CDR3 DNA reads as TGTGCCAGCAGCTTCGGCAGAGTTAATGAAAAACTGTTTTTT.

This clonotype was observed many times. The genes are TRBV7-2 and TRBJ2-2, with 14 bases that match TRBD2. The CDR3 totals 17 residues. V lost 1 base to trimming and J lost 6 bases; unmatched junction nucleotides: 4. CDR1 and CDR2 (germline): SGHTA, FQGNSA. The CDR3 region has the DNA TGTGCCAGCAGCTTAGGACTAGCGGGGGGGCCGGCCGGGGAGCTGTTTTTT. It specifies CASSLGLAGGPAGELFF.

Only a few counts were recorded for this clonotype. J is TRBJ1-2 and V is TRBV7-9; a possible D gene is TRBD1 (6 bases). V was cut by 5 bases and J by 8 bases, with 21 bases left in between. Germline CDR1 is SEHNR and CDR2 is FQNEAQ (reference sequence). The CDR3 totals 15 residues. CDR3 nucleotide sequence: TGTGCCAGCAGCCATCGTTCTTCGCGGGGGCCCGGCTACACCTTC. Protein sequence: CASSHRSSRGPGYTF.

V usage is TRBV7-2 and J usage is TRBJ2-7; TRBD1 matches 7 bases. Per germline, CDR1 SGHTA and CDR2 FQGNSA. V trimming: 5 bases; J trimming: 0 bases; junction bases outside the gene matches: 7. The CDR3 extends over 15 amino acids. The CDR3 DNA sequence: TGTGCCAGCAGCGACAAGGGGGCCCTCTCCTACGAGCAGTACTTC. This encodes CASSDKGALSYEQYF.

The table lists this clonotype with many counts. The rearrangement joins TRBV7-2 to TRBJ2-5; D gene ambiguous. V lost 2 bases, J lost 2 bases, and 6 bases lay in between. Germline V CDR1 and CDR2: SGHTA, FQGNSA. The CDR3 is made up of 13 amino acids. This CDR3 is CASSLMGQETQYF. The CDR3 bases are TGTGCCAGCAGCTTAATGGGACAAGAGACCCAGTACTTC.

This sequence joins TRBV7-9 and TRBJ1-1; no firm D call. With 2 bases removed from V and 6 bases from J, the gap between germline ends came to 4 bases. The CDR3 has 11 amino acids. Germline CDR1 is SEHNR and CDR2 is FQNEAQ (reference sequence). CDR3 amino acids: CASSLRPEAFF. The CDR3 coding sequence is TGTGCCAGCAGCTTAAGGCCTGAAGCTTTCTTT.

This clonotype was seen ten or more times. The chain couples TRBV7-9 to TRBJ2-1, with TRBD2 identical over 9 bases. The CDR3 has 16 residues. V was clipped by 1 base and J by 9 bases; unmatched bases: 10. Germline-derived CDR1 and CDR2 are SEHNR and FQNEAQ (reference sequence). The CDR3 is CASSLVAVAGEGEQFF. In nucleotides, the CDR3 is TGTGCCAGCAGCTTAGTCGCGGTAGCGGGGGAAGGTGAGCAGTTCTTC. Variable domain in full (rest from reference TRBV7-9 and TRBJ2-1): DTGVSQNPRHKITKRGQNVTFRCDPISEHNRLYWYRQTLGQGPEFLTYFQNEAQLEKSRLLSDRFSAERPKGSFSTLEIQRTEQGDSAMYLCASSLVAVAGEGEQFFGPGTRLTVL.

In DNA form, the CDR3 reads TGTGCCAGCAACTCCTTAGGGGTCTCTGGTCGCTACACCTTC. The encoded protein is CASNSLGVSGRYTF. The chain employs TRBV27 and TRBJ1-2; maybe TRBD1 (5 bases). Trimming removed 7 bases from V and 9 bases from J, with 21 bases in between. The germline gives CDR1 MNHEY, CDR2 SMNVEV (reference sequence). The CDR3 length is 14 residues.

A few counts support this clonotype. This chain links TRBV15 with TRBJ2-7; tentatively, D is TRBD1 (7 bases). V lost 2 bases and J 4 bases, leaving 12 bases between the germline ends. Germline V CDR1 and CDR2: LNHNV, YYDKDF (reference sequence). The CDR3 has 14 amino acids. The CDR3 here is CATSRSRGEYEQYF. The CDR3 DNA follows: TGTGCCACCAGCAGATCCAGGGGGGAGTACGAGCAGTACTTC.

This clonotype was counted only a few times. V usage is TRBV7-9 and J usage is TRBJ2-7, with 8 bases fitting TRBD1. V shed 2 bases and J 0 bases; nucleotides not matched to a gene: 9. Germline V gene sequence: CDR1 SEHNR, CDR2 FQNEAQ (reference sequence). The CDR3 length is 17 residues. The CDR3 is CASSLFPGQVSSYEQYF. As DNA, the CDR3 is TGTGCCAGCAGCTTATTTCCGGGACAGGTTAGCTCCTACGAGCAGTACTTC.

This clonotype has a count of ten or more. The chain joins TRBV5-1 to TRBJ2-3; maybe TRBD2 (5 bases). From germline, CDR1 is SGHRS and CDR2 YFSETQ. This CDR3 contains 15 residues. The V and J ends lost 4 bases and 1 base respectively, with 13 bases between them. The CDR3 spells CASSVLGRGTDTQYF. As DNA, the CDR3 is TGCGCCAGCAGCGTATTAGGGAGAGGCACAGATACGCAGTATTTT.